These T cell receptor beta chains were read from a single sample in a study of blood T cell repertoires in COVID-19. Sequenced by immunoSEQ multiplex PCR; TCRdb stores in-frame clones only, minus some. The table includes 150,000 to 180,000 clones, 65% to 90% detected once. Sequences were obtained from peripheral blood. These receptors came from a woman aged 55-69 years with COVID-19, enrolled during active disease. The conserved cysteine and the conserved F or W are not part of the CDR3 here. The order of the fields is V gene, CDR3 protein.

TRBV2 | ASRAQVGGETQY
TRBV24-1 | ATSRASGSNTGELF
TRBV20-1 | SASAVNTEAF
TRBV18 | ASSTGQGSLNTEAF
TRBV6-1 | ASSEIGGSYEQY
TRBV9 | ASSVLATLDNEQF
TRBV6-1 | ASSEPGFMNTEAF
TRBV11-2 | ASEYGVMGTNEKLF
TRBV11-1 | ASSLYPDRSYEQY
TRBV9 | ASSWGQTDQPQH
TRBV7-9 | ASSPVGHRELF
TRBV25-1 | ASSGQGLGNTIY
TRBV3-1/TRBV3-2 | ASSQESDITGELF
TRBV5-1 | ASSQGHQNTEAF
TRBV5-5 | ASSLGTGGNEKLF
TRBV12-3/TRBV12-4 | ASSETRDSPLH
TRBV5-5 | ASSLGYQGPQH
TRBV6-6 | ASIRDTYYEQY